This T cell receptor (beta chain) derives from a study of T-cell memory formation after mild COVID-19. Study-level background: TCR clusters were mostly donor specific. Findings and caveats of the study: Prior to infection, memory already included some responding clones, suggesting cross-reactive memory joined. For contracting clones, CD4+ ones sat mainly in CM and EM, CD8+ in EMRA.

Germline values: CDR1 MGHRA, CDR2 YSYEKL. V lost 1 base and J lost 1, with 10 bases in between. The CDR3 extends over 15 amino acids. This clonotype has only a few counts. Its antigen remains unidentified. A 5'RACE reaction primed in the constant segment made cDNA libraries of TCR alpha and TCR beta, and these carried sample barcodes and UMIs. TCRdb reprocessed the 5' RACE reads via MiXCR and lists one record per CDR3 protein. The data hold over 500,000 distinct CDR3 sequences, with around 15% observed a single time. This TCR was sampled from an adult woman who had mild COVID-19 (a few samples of this study predate the infection). Cell type and time point are not known. The material sequenced was PBMCs or a T cell subset sorted from them (not recorded which). The V call is TRBV4-1, the J call TRBJ1-1, with D uncertain. For the CDR3, the DNA is TGCGCCAGCAGCCAAGGTTTCGGACCGAACACTGAAGCTTTCTTT. Its protein is CASSQGFGPNTEAFF.